Below, 4 T cell receptor beta chains from the same sample are listed, as sequenced in a study of shared clonotypes between healthy human individuals. Profiling relied on immunoSEQ multiplex PCR, and the TCRdb table lists in-frame clones only, not all of them. The sample has around 2.5 million clones, 90% to 95% seen once. The sequencing sample was made of naive CD4+ T cells from PBMCs. Subset denoted: CD45RA+ positively selected. The source is a man between 18 and 29 years old in good health. Some clones in this sample may be carry-over from other donors' samples.

This clone appeared a single time. J is TRBJ2-7 and V is TRBV5-8; D ambiguous. The V end was cut by 4 bases, the J end by 0 bases, with 14 bases between. The V gene's germline CDR1 is SGHTS and CDR2 YDEGEE. The CDR3 runs to 15 residues. This chain's CDR3 is CASSRPHDRSYEQYF. The CDR3 DNA sequence: TGTGCCAGCAGCCGGCCTCACGACCGCTCCTACGAGCAGTACTTC.

CDR3 sequence reads: CASSDTGQLAPLHF. DNA for the CDR3: TGTGCCAGCAGTGACACAGGGCAACTGGCACCCCTCCACTTT. V and J are TRBV25-1 and TRBJ1-6; possible D gene TRBD1, 6 bases. Trimming cost V 3 bases and J 11 bases, with 14 bases left between them. CDR3 length equals 14 residues. In germline, CDR1 is MGHDK, CDR2 SYGVNS.

This sequence joins TRBV27 and TRBJ2-7; TRBD1 might be the D (6 bases). CDR3 length: 13 residues. The V end lost 5 bases, the J end lost 2 bases, and 10 bases lay between the germline ends. Germline lookup yields CDR1 MNHEY and CDR2 SMNVEV (reference sequence). The CDR3 here is CASSLRGPYEQYF. The CDR3 nucleotides are TGTGCCAGCAGTCTCAGGGGCCCCTACGAGCAGTACTTC.

The gene calls are TRBV7-9 and TRBJ1-4, with 8 bases identical to TRBD1. CDR3 size: 17 residues. After removal of 2 bases from V and 5 bases from J, the junction contained 10 bases not matched to a gene. Germline-derived CDR1 and CDR2 are SEHNR and FQNEAQ (reference sequence). CDR3 in DNA: TGTGCCAGCAGCTTAACGGACAGGGCCCCCCTCAATGAAAAACTGTTTTTT. It translates to CASSLTDRAPLNEKLFF.